This T cell receptor beta chain was obtained from a study of T-cell memory formation after mild COVID-19. Study-wide results and limits: Mostly located in CM and EM were contracting CD4+ clones, with contracting CD8+ clones located in EMRA.

Germline V gives CDR1 SGHVS, CDR2 FQNEAQ. The CDR3 has 18 amino acids. J gave up 0 bases and V 5 bases, and 13 bases lay outside the gene matches. TCRdb reprocessed the 5' RACE reads via MiXCR and lists one record per CDR3 protein. This sample has 450,000 to 650,000 distinct CDR3 sequences; roughly 18% occur once, and the top ten carry about 12%. About this clonotype: The antigen remains unidentified.

This chain uses TRBV7-8 with TRBJ2-5; 9 nucleotides align to TRBD2. This TCR derives from an adult woman who had mild COVID-19 (a few samples of this study predate the infection). Cell type and time point are not known. Sequenced material: PBMCs or a T cell subset sorted from them (not recorded which). The CDR3: CASSQRGAGGPYQETQYF. CDR3 DNA: TGTGCCAGCAGCCAACGGGGAGCGGGGGGTCCGTACCAAGAGACCCAGTACTTC. Full variable domain (missing parts from reference TRBV7-8 and TRBJ2-5): GAGVSQSPRYKVAKRGQDVALRCDPISGHVSLFWYQQALGQGPEFLTYFQNEAQLDKSGLPSDRFFAERPEGSVSTLKIQRTQQEDSAVYLCASSQRGAGGPYQETQYFGPGTRLLVL.